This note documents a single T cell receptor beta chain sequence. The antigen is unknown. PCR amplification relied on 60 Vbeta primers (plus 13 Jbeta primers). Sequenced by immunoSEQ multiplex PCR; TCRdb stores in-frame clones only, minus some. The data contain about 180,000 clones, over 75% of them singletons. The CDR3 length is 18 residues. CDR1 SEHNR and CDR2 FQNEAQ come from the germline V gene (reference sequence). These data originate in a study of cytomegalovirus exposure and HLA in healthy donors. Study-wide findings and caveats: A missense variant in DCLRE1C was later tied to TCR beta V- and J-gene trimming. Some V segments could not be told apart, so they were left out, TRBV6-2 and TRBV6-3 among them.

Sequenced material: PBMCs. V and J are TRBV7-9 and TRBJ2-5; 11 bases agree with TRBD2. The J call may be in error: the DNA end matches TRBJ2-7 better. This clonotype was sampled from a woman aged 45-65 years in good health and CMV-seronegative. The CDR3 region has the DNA TGTGCCAGCAGCCGCATCAAGCTTACTAGCGGGGGCTCCTACGAGCAGTACTTC. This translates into CASSRIKLTSGGSYEQYF.